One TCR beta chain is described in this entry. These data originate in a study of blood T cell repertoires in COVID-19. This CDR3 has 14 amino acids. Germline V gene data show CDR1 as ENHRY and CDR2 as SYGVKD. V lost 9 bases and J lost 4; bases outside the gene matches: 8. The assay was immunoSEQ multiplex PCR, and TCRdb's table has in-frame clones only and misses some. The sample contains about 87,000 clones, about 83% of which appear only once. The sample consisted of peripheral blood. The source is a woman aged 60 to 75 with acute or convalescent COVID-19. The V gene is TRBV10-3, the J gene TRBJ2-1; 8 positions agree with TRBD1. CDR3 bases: TGTGCCATATGGGGACAGGACGTATACAATGAGCAGTTCTTC. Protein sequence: CAIWGQDVYNEQFF.